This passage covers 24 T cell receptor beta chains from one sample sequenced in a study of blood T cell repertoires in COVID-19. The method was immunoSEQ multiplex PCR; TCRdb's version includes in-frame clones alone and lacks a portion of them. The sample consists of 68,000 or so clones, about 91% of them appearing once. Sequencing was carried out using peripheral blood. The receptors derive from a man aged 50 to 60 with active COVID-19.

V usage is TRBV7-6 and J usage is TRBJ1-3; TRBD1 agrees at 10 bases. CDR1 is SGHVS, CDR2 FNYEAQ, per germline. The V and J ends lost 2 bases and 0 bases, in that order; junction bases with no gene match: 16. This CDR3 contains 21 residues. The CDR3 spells CASSLRERTGGASRSGNTIYF. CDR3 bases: TGTGCCAGCAGCTTAAGGGAAAGGACAGGGGGTGCCTCTCGCTCTGGAAACACCATATATTTT.

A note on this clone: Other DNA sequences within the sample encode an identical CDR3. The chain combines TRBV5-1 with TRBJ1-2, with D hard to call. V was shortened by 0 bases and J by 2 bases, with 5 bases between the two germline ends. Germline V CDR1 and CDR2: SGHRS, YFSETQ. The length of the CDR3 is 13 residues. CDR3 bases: TGCGCCAGCAGCTTGGGCCAGAACTATGGCTACACCTTC. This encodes CASSLGQNYGYTF. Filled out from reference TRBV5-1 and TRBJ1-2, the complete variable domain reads KAGVTQTPRYLIKTRGQQVTLSCSPISGHRSVSWYQQTPGQGLQFLFEYFSETQRNKGNFPGRFSGRQFSNSRSEMNVSTLELGDSALYLCASSLGQNYGYTFGSGTRLTVV.

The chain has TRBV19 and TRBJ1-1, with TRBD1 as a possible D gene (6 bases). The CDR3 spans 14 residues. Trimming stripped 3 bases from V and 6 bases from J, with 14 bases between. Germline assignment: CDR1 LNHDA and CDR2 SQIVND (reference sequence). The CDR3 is CASSIGNRVAEAFF. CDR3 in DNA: TGTGCCAGTAGTATTGGGAACAGGGTCGCTGAAGCTTTCTTT. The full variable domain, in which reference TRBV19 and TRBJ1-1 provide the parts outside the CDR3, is DGGITQSPKYLFRKEGQNVTLSCEQNLNHDAMYWYRQDPGQGLRLIYYSQIVNDFQKGDIAEGYSVSREKKESFPLTVTSAQKNPTAFYLCASSIGNRVAEAFFGQGTRLTVV.

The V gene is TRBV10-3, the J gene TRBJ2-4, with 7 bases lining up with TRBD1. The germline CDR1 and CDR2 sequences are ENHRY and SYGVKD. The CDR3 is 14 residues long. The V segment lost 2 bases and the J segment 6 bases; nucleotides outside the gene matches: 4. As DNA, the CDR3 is TGTGCCATCAGTGAGAGGGGGCAAGGAAACATTCAGTACTTC. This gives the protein CAISERGQGNIQYF.

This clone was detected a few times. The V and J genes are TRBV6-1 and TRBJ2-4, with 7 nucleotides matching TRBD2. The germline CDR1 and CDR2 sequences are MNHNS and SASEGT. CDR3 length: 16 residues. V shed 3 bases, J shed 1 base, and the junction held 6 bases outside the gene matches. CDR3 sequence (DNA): TGTGCCAGCAGTGATCCGAGTAGCGGGGCCAAAAACATTCAGTACTTC. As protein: CASSDPSSGAKNIQYF.

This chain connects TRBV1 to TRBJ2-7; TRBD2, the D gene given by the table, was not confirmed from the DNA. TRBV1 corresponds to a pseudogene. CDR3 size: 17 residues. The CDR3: CTSSQEWGGQPNYEQYF. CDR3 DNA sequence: TGCACCAGCAGCCAAGAATGGGGGGGACAACCTAACTACGAGCAGTACTTC.

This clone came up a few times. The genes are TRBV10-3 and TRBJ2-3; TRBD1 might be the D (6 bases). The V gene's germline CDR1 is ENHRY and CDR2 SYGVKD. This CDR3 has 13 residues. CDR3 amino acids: CALKGDGTDTQYF. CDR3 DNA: TGTGCTCTGAAGGGGGATGGCACAGATACGCAGTATTTT.

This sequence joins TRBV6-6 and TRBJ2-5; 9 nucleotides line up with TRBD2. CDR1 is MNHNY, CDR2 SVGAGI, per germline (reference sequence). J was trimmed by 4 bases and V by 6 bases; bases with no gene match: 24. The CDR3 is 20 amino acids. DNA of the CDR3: TGTGCCAGCAGCCTACGACGGGGTTATGGCGGGGGGGCCGCTCCAGAGACCCAGTACTTC. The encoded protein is CASSLRRGYGGGAAPETQYF.

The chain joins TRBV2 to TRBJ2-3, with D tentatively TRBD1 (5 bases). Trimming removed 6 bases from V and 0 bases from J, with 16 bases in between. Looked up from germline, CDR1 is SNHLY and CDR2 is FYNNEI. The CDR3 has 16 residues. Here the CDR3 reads CASSWPTDTSTDTQYF. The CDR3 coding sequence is TGTGCCAGCAGCTGGCCGACGGACACTAGCACAGATACGCAGTATTTT. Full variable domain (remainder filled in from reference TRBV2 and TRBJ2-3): EPEVTQTPSHQVTQMGQEVILRCVPISNHLYFYWYRQILGQKVEFLVSFYNNEISEKSEIFDDQFSVERPDGSNFTLKIRSTKLEDSAMYFCASSWPTDTSTDTQYFGPGTRLTVL.

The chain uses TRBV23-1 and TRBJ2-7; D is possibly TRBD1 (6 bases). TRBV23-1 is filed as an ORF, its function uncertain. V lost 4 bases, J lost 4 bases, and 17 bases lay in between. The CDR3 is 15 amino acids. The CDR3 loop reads CASSPTAGVRYEQYF. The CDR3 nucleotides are TGCGCCAGCAGTCCCACCGCAGGGGTTCGGTACGAGCAGTACTTC.

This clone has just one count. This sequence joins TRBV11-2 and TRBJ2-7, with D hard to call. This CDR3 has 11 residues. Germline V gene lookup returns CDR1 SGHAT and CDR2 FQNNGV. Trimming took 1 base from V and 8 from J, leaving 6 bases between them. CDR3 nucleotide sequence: TGTGCCAGCAGCTTAGTTCTCCAGCAGTACTTC. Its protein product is CASSLVLQQYF.

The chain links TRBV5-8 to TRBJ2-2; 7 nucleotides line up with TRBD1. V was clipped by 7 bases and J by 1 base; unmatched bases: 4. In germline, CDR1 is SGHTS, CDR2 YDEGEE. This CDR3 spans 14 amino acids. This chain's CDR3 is CASSGTVNTGELFF. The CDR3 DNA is TGTGCCAGCTCCGGGACAGTGAACACCGGGGAGCTGTTTTTT.

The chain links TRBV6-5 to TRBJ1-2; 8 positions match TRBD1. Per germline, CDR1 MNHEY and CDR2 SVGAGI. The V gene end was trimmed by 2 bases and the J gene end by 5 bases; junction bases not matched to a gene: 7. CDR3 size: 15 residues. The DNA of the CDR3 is TGTGCCAGCAGTTACGAGTCAGGGGGCATGTATGGCTACACCTTC. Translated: CASSYESGGMYGYTF.

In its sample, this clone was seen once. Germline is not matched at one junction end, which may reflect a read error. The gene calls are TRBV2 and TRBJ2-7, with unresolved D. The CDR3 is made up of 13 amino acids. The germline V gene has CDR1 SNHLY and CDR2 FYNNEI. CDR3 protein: CAGTTWAGHAHNF. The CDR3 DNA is TGTGCCGGCACCACTTGGGCAGGCCACGCGCACAACTTC.

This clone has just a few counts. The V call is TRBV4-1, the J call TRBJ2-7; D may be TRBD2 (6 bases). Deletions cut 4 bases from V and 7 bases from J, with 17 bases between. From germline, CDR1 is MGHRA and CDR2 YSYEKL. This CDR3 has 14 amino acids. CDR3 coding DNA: TGCGCCAGCAGCCCCGACGGAGGGGTCGGAGAGCAGTACTTC. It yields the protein CASSPDGGVGEQYF.

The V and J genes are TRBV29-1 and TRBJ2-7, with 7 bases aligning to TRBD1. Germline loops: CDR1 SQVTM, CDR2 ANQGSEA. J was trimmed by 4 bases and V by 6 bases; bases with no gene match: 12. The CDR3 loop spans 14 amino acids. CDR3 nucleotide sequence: TGCAGCGTCACCACGACAGGGCAAAGGTACGAGCAGTACTTC. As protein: CSVTTTGQRYEQYF.

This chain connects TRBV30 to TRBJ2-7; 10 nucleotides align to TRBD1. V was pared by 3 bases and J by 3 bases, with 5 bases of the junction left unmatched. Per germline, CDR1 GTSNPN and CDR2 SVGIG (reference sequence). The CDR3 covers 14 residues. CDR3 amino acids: CAWSTGTGDYEQYF. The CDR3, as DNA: TGTGCCTGGAGCACCGGGACAGGGGACTACGAGCAGTACTTC.

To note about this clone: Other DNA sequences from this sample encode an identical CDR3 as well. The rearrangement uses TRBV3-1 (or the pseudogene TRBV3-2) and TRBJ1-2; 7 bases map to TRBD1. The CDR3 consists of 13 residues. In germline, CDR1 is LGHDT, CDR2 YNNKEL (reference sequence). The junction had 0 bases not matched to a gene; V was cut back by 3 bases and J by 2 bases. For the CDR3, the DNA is TGTGCCAGCAGCCAGGGACAGAACTATGGCTACACCTTC. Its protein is CASSQGQNYGYTF.

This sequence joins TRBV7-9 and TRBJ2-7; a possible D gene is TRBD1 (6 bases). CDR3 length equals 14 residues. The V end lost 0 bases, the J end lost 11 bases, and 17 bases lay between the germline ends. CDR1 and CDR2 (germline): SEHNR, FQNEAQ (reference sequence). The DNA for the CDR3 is TGTGCCAGCAGCTTAGCAGGGATCCGGGACACTAAGTACTTC. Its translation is CASSLAGIRDTKYF.

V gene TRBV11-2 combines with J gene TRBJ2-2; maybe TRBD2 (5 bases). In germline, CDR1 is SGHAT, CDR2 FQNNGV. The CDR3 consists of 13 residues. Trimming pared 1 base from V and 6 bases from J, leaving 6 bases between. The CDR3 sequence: CASSLVGAGELFF. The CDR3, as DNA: TGTGCCAGCAGCTTAGTCGGGGCCGGGGAGCTGTTTTTT. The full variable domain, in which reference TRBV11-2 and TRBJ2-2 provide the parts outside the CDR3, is EAGVAQSPRYKIIEKRQSVAFWCNPISGHATLYWYQQILGQGPKLLIQFQNNGVVDDSQLPKDRFSAERLKGVDSTLKIQPAKLEDSAVYLCASSLVGAGELFFGEGSRLTVL.

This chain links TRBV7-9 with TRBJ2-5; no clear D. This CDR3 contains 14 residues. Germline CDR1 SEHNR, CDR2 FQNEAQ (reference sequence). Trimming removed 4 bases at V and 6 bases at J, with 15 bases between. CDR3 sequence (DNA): TGTGCCAGCAGCTCCCGCTTCGAGATGCAGACCCAGTACTTC. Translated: CASSSRFEMQTQYF.

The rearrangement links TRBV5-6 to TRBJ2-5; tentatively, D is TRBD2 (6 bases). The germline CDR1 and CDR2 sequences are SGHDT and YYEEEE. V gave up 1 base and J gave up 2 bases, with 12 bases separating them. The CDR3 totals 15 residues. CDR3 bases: TGTGCCAGCAGCTTGCTCTCTGGAGGGCAAGAGACCCAGTACTTC. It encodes CASSLLSGGQETQYF.

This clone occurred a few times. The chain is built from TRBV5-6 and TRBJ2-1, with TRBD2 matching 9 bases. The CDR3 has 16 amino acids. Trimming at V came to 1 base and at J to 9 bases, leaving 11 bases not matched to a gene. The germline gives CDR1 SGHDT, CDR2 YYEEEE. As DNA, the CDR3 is TGTGCCAGCAGCTTGAGTTTAAGCGGGGGGCCGGGTGAGCAGTTCTTC. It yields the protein CASSLSLSGGPGEQFF.

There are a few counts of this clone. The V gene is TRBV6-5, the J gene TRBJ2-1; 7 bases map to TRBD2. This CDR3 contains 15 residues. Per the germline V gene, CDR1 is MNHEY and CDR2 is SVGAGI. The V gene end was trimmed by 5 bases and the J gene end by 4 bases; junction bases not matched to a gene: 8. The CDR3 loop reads CASSTTSSNYNEQFF. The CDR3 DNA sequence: TGTGCCAGCAGTACGACTAGCTCCAATTACAATGAGCAGTTCTTC.